The present TCR beta chain was sequenced within a study of STAT3 mutations in large granular lymphocyte leukemia. Study-wide context: Canonical activating STAT3 mutations were detected in roughly half of the longitudinally sequenced T-LGLL patients.

Notes on the study in general: Sampling intervals varied between patients and samples. Every T-LGLL patient had at least one immunodominant TCRbeta clonotype. Clonal expansion was inferred from samples taken at other timepoints. Some patients had persisting codominant clonotypes that could mask small clones.

A note on this clone: Its antigen is undetermined.

Trimming removed 1 base from V and 7 bases from J; junction bases left unmatched: 4. The CDR3 is 15 residues long. Germline CDR1 SGHRS, CDR2 YFSETQ. Data came from immunoSEQ multiplex PCR; TCRdb stores just in-frame clones and leaves some out. Of some 30,000 clones in the sample, 60% to 85% were seen once. The receptor was isolated from a woman in her forties or fifties with T-cell large granular lymphocyte leukemia. Some clones in this sample may be carry-over from other donors' samples. Input material: peripheral blood mononuclear cells. V usage is TRBV5-1 and J usage is TRBJ2-1, with 11 bases identical to TRBD2. The CDR3 sequence: CASSLTSGRLNEQFF. The DNA for the CDR3 is TGCGCCAGCAGCTTGACTAGCGGGAGACTTAATGAGCAGTTCTTC.